This TCR beta chain was documented in a study of T cell responses to AZD1222 COVID-19 vaccine (dated by TCRdb to the early 2020s). Study-level background: A total of roughly 240 trial participants underwent TCR sequencing, of whom nearly 210 received two doses of AZD1222 and around 26 received two doses of the MenACWY control vaccine. Enrollment into the trials was organized by age into subgroups of 18-55, 56-69 and 70-plus years, and those subgroups contained roughly 160, 29 and 62 TCR-sequenced participants, respectively.

The research as a whole found: Epitopes outside the regions mutated in the B.1.351 and B.1.1.7 variants were reportedly recognized by nearly half of the unique spike-specific TCRs. No day 14 peak-response samples were available, so repertoires were characterized only after the peak T cell response. Most participants were white British and females outnumbered males, and the authors suggested that clonal diversity may have been underestimated. A significant rise in spike-specific TCR breadth and depth was observed after two AZD1222 doses relative to day 0 and relative to MenACWY recipients. Conclusions about previously exposed vaccinees are limited, since just a handful of AZD1222 recipients were seropositive for SARS-CoV-2 at baseline. Vaccine-associated CD4 TCRs spanned the whole spike protein, with dominant responses in regions 160-218 and 743-854. In the small 56-69-year group, the increase in depth fell short of significance, most likely because of low power.

This clone was detected a few times. The antigen it recognizes is unknown. The record has no base qualities; no much larger clone is one base away. The CDR3 regions of human TCRbeta chains were subjected to immunosequencing. In the paper's pipeline: Repertoire TCRs were checked for matches against a reference library of SARS-CoV-2-specific TCRs that had been generated using the MIRA antigen-specificity platform. Breadth was defined as the fraction of unique TCRs that were SARS-CoV-2-associated. Depth was defined as the fraction of total T cells that were SARS-CoV-2-associated. Using the MIRA data, each spike-specific TCR was assigned both to the spike region to which the TCR was reactive and to a CD4 or CD8 class. Log10-transformed breadth and depth values were compared by one-way ANOVA with Sidak's multiple comparisons tests. Imported from immuneACCESS, the table was reduced by TCRdb to in-frame sequences with V and J called. These copies leave out some clones; in studies compared against another copy, an unresolved V gene accounts for under half, and the cause of the remainder is not known. For V, J and clone size, that table is used; D and trimming come from the DNA. The sample table records 150,000 to 200,000 clones; about 91% of these occur just once. The ten largest make up around 1% of the sample.

CDR1 is given as MGHRA and CDR2 as YSYEKL, both from the germline V gene. The CDR3 runs 16 amino acids, cysteine and phenylalanine included. Only the CDR3 DNA stays, 48 bases, in frame from base 1. V is pared back by 4 bases and J by 4 bases, with 19 bases lying between the germline termini. According to the study, the label for this sample's time point signals: about 28 days (+/-7) after the second vaccine dose. AZD1222 recipients whose second dose came at about 4 weeks and those whose second dose came at about 12 weeks were combined into one group, since spike-specific TCR depth and breadth did not differ between the two schedules. Vaccinee samples were obtained from the UK trials COV001 and COV002, which included a single-blind randomized controlled phase 2/3 trial of AZD1222 (ChAdOx1 nCoV-19) in healthy adults. For TCRbeta chain sequencing, PBMC samples from trial participants were taken at day 0 and at day 28 after the second dose.

The sequencing used peripheral blood, collected 28 days after the second AZD1222 dose. The V gene is TRBV4-1 and the J gene is TRBJ1-2; a weak D assignment points to TRBD1 (5 bases agree). This TCR was sampled from an adult who received the AZD1222 COVID-19 vaccine. CDR3 loop: CASSPGTVPDLYGYTF. The bases read TGCGCCAGCAGCCCAGGGACGGTTCCCGACCTCTATGGCTACACCTTC.